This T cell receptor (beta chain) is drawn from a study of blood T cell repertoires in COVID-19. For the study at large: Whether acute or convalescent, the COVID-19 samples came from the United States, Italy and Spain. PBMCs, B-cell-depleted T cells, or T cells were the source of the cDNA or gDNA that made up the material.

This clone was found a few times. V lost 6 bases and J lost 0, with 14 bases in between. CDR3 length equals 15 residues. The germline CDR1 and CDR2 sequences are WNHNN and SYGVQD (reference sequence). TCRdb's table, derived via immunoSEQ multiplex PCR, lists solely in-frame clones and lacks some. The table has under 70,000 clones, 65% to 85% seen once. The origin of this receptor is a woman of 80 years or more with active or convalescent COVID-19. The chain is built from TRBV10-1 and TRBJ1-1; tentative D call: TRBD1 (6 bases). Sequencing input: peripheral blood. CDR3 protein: CASRPQGRLNTEAFF. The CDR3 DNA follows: TGCGCCAGCAGACCACAGGGCCGACTGAACACTGAAGCTTTCTTT.